The 3 T cell receptor beta chains below were found in one sample sequenced in a study of regulatory T cells in long-lasting Graves disease. Arm-PCR of CDR3 regions and iRepertoire HTBI primers were used to build TCR beta libraries. From the multiplex PCR reads, TCRdb called clonotypes with MiXCR, one entry per CDR3 protein. The sample includes approximately 310,000 distinct CDR3 sequences, 18% of them seen just once. Time point noted: newly diagnosed GD, antithyroid drugs for less than 3 months. The TCR library was made from RNA extracted from PBMCs. The source material was peripheral blood mononuclear cells (PBMCs), sampled at new diagnosis, from a patient treated with antithyroid drugs. The receptors come from a female donor with Graves disease.

This clonotype was counted between two and nine times. The chain is built from TRBV7-2 and TRBJ2-4, with 16 bases matching TRBD2. Looked up from germline, CDR1 is SGHTA and CDR2 is FQGNSA. The V segment lost 8 bases and the J segment 1 base; nucleotides outside the gene matches: 11. This CDR3 contains 19 residues. CDR3 nucleotides: TGTGCCAGCGCCCACCGGGGACTAGCGGGAGGGCTGGCCAAAAACATTCAGTACTTC. This encodes CASAHRGLAGGLAKNIQYF. Variable domain in full (rest from reference TRBV7-2 and TRBJ2-4): GAGVSQSPSNKVTEKGKDVELRCDPISGHTALYWYRQSLGQGLEFLIYFQGNSAPDKSGLPSDRFSAERTGGSVSTLTIQRTQQEDSAVYLCASAHRGLAGGLAKNIQYFGAGTRLSVL.

This clonotype was seen ten or more times. The rearrangement joins TRBV11-2 to TRBJ2-1; D ambiguous. The germline gives CDR1 SGHAT, CDR2 FQNNGV. The CDR3 totals 12 residues. Trimming pared 5 bases from V and 8 bases from J, leaving 10 bases between. The CDR3 is CASSTTWDEQFF. Written as DNA, the CDR3 is TGTGCCAGCAGCACGACCTGGGATGAGCAGTTCTTC.

This clonotype was found many times. The chain recombines TRBV6-1 with TRBJ2-1, with TRBD1 matching over 9 bases. The CDR3 spans 15 residues. V shed 5 bases and J 4 bases; nucleotides not matched to a gene: 6. Germline V lookup: CDR1 MNHNS, CDR2 SASEGT. The CDR3 is CASSTTGGLYNEQFF. As DNA, the CDR3 is TGTGCCAGCAGTACCACAGGGGGCTTATACAATGAGCAGTTCTTC.